This paragraph covers one TCR beta chain sequence. The sample holds a few counts of this clonotype. Its specific antigen is unknown. No base quality information exists; no much larger clone differs at one position. The sample comes from a study of T cells in Graves' hyperthyroidism and ophthalmopathy (dated by TCRdb to the late 2010s). With regard to the full study: Peripheral blood samples were taken at initial diagnosis, before any treatment was given. TCR V-J signatures able to tell the groups apart were searched for in a discovery cohort of 95 or so patients, of whom 40 to 45 had Graves' ophthalmopathy and 55 to 60 had stable Graves' hyperthyroidism. Prospective prediction of ophthalmopathy was tested in an independent validation cohort of some 19 hyperthyroidism patients and some 17 patients who later progressed to ophthalmopathy. The 100 or so discovery patients were divided at random into training and test sets in a 7:3 ratio. The study also compared thyroid tissue and blood T-cell repertoires from five or six Graves' hyperthyroidism patients. After sampling, hyperthyroidism patients received methimazole starting at 30 mg daily, and ophthalmopathy patients received high-dose intravenous methylprednisolone. TCR Vbeta CDR3 sequencing of 120 to 150 peripheral blood samples (roughly 41 ophthalmopathy, 75 hyperthyroidism and approximately 17 progressor patients) is reported in the paper.

General study outcomes and caveats: Ophthalmopathy was separated from stable hyperthyroidism by a 13 V-J signature model, with approximately 86% sensitivity and roughly 81% specificity obtained in cross-validation and 80%/75% obtained in testing. No statistical method was used to set the sample size in advance, and investigators knew the group allocation. Most expanded thyroid clonotypes (frequency above 0.001) were also detected in blood, a finding suggesting that blood repertoires may reflect thyroid immune responses. During validation, the model predicted progression to ophthalmopathy a median of around 6 months ahead of onset, with 60% to 71% sensitivity and 72.22% specificity.

Stable Graves' hyperthyroidism was defined as no progression to ophthalmopathy during 18 months of follow-up. Hyperthyroidism patients were newly diagnosed, had a disease duration of under 2 months, and were aged 18 to 65 years. Exclusion was applied to patients with uncontrolled infections, other autoimmune diseases, pregnancy or lactation. Diagnoses were based on clinical symptoms, serum thyroxine and TRAb, thyroid ultrasound and orbital computed tomography. Ficoll-Paque density gradient centrifugation was used to isolate PBMCs from 8.5 to 10 ml of fresh peripheral blood. Total RNA was extracted using Trizol reagent, and RNA quality was assessed on an Agilent 2100 Bioanalyzer. The TCR beta CDR3 regions were amplified from RNA transcripts. The first round of RT-PCR for the TCR CDR3 was performed with the HTBI primer set and the Qiagen OneStep RT-PCR kit. The libraries were constructed in a second round of multiplex PCR and then size-selected and purified. Libraries were sequenced paired-end with 100 bp reads on an Illumina HiSeq2000. Turning to the authors' computational methods: SOAPnuke was used to process the raw data, removing reads that contained adapters or uncalled bases, had a mean Phred below 15, or lacked an exact match to the constant primer or identifier. COPE v1.2.5 was used to merge high-quality paired reads, and clonotypes were defined as unique nucleotide sequences. MiTCR v1.1 was used to align clonotypes to the IMGT TRBV, TRBD and TRBJ reference segments. Only V-J combinations with frequency above 0.0001, covering roughly 99% of repertoires, were analysed. A TCS score was defined as the ratio of F50 (clonal expansion) to E x V (chaos), with BLOSUM62-based TCRdist applied between CDR3 peptides within each V-J. Welch's t-statistics and random forest reduced 514 V-J features to 13, which were used in a naive Bayes classifier (R e1071). The public reads were reanalyzed by TCRdb: fastp trimming at Q25, MiXCR alignment, in-frame beta chains only. Duplicate CDR3 protein sequences are folded into a single record with the most common DNA and genes. The V and J calls and clone size are TCRdb's, not the authors'. Recorded for this sample are approximately 710,000 distinct CDR3 sequences; approximately 15% of them occurred a single time. Of the sample, roughly 15% is held by the ten largest clones.

A distance of 9 bases separates the germline ends of V and J, which lose 0 bases and 3 bases respectively. CDR1 and CDR2, looked up from the germline V gene, are SQVTM and ANQGSEA. Counted from cysteine to phenylalanine, this CDR3 has 13 amino acids. CDR3 DNA is the only sequence kept; it has 39 bases, read in frame from the first base. The source of this sequence is a man between 50 and 59 years old with Graves' hyperthyroidism. Material: blood. This chain joins TRBV29-1 to TRBJ2-7; the D gene identity is not certain. At the DNA level, the sequence is TGCAGCGTTGAAGACGGCGGCGGCTACGAGCAGTACTTC. This codes for CSVEDGGGYEQYF.